These T cell receptor beta chains were read from a single sample in a study of T cells in Graves' hyperthyroidism and ophthalmopathy. Each CDR3 protein is one row after TCRdb ran MiXCR on the multiplex PCR reads. In the table there are under 450,000 distinct CDR3 sequences, about a sixth of which are singletons. The sequenced sample was blood. The receptor set was obtained from a woman aged 25 to 39 with Graves' hyperthyroidism that later progressed to Graves' ophthalmopathy. Both conserved end residues are trimmed from each CDR3. Each record gives: V gene, CDR3 protein.

>TRBV5-1
ASSLAAGGLISYEQY
>TRBV9
ASSVPGGYGYT
>TRBV28
ASSPGGRRETQY
>TRBV7-9
ASALNVGEETQY
>TRBV2
ASSRLGTAYEQY
>TRBV11-3
ASSSGPGLYNEQF
>TRBV10-2
ASSGDSFFSGANVLT
>TRBV5-1
ASSLEGAKNIQY
>TRBV2
ASSLPRREGRYEQY
>TRBV5-1
ASRETSGTTYEQY
>TRBV12-3/TRBV12-4
ASSGGQGGGTGELF
>TRBV10-3
AISAGVSNEQF
>TRBV28
ASNPRADETQY
>TRBV20-1
SAPQDGELNTEAF
>TRBV6-4
ASSPTGNMNTEAF
>TRBV4-1
ASSQGGQNQETQY
>TRBV20-1
SAREMRGGTNEQF
>TRBV4-1
ASSQGGIYEQY
>TRBV6-2/TRBV6-3
ASSDRSVNEQF
>TRBV5-1
ASSRGLAGRSYEQY
>TRBV14
ASSQTGHNSPLH
>TRBV2
ASRRQGAKLF
>TRBV7-9
ASVDTNTGELF
>TRBV12-3/TRBV12-4
ASRGGQGVYNEQF
>TRBV6-1
ASSPIYRMNTEAF
>TRBV13
ASSRASTDTQY
>TRBV6-1
ASSEYVRGQSTDTQY
>TRBV27
ASSAGSYRLSYEQY
>TRBV7-2
ASSTWTSGRNEQF
>TRBV4-1
ASSQVGTTPADTEAF
>TRBV7-2
ASSSLAGGNEQF
>TRBV20-1
SAPSLLAGAYNEQF
>TRBV18
ASSRGSDNEKLF
>TRBV7-9
ASSPGFRAGELF
>TRBV15
ATSRARGVSSGANVLT
>TRBV14
ASSQELLTSGNTIY
>TRBV2
ASSENRGGDTQY
>TRBV19
ASIRTGDTEAF
>TRBV2
ASRTTGGADEQY
>TRBV19
ASSISSTSYNEQF
>TRBV13
ASAPIGTSSYEQY
>TRBV19
ASKEQGAGITPQH
>TRBV11-2
ASSLDRGDRPQH
>TRBV5-1
ASTYKGSGDTEAF
>TRBV2
ASSILARNEQF
>TRBV11-2
ASSLVVTGRGGLYEQY
>TRBV12-3/TRBV12-4
ASSFVAAWTAVQSSYNEQF
>TRBV20-1
SALTSSSYEQY
>TRBV12-3/TRBV12-4
ASSLGNTIY
>TRBV4-1
ASSQVDRGTDTQY
>TRBV10-3
AISEYTASEAF
>TRBV29-1
SVDRTGGRETQY
>TRBV3-1
ASSQLNLGTDTQY
>TRBV6-1
ASSESHRTGNTGELF
>TRBV6-1
ASSDASRAAEAF
>TRBV28
ASSPGTRPETQY
>TRBV27
ASSSRGPEQY
>TRBV6-1
ASVPYGGGTDTQY
>TRBV7-9
ASSLEVNWPQH